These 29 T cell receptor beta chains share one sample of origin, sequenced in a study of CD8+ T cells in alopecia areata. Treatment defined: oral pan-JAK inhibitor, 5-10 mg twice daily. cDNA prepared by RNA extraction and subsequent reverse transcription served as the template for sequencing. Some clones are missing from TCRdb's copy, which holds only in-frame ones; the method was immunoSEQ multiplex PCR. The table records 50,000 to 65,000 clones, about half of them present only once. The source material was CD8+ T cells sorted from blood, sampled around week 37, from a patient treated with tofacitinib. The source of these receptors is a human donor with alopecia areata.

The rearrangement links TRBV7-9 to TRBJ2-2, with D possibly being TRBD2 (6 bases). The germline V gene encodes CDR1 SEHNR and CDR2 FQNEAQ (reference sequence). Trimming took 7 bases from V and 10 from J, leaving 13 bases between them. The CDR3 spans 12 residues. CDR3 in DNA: TGTGCCAGCAACCCGGGAGTCGCGGAGCTGTTTTTT. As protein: CASNPGVAELFF.

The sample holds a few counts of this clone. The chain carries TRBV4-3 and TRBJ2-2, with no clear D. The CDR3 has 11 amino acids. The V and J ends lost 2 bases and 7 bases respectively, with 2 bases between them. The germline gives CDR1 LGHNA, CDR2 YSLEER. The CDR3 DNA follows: TGCGCCAGCAGCCAACACGGGGAGCTGTTTTTT. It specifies CASSQHGELFF.

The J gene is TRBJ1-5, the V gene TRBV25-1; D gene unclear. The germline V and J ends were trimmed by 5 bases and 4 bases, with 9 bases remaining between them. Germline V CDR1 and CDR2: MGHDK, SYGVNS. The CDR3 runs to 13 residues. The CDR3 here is CASSPLGNQPQHF. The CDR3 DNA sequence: TGTGCCAGCAGTCCCCTGGGGAATCAGCCCCAGCATTTT.

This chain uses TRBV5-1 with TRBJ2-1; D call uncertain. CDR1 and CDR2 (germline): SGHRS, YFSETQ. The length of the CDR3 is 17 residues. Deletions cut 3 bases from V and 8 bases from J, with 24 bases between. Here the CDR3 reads CASSSPRTAPNQDEQFF. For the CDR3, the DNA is TGCGCCAGCAGCTCACCTCGGACGGCGCCTAACCAAGATGAGCAGTTCTTC.

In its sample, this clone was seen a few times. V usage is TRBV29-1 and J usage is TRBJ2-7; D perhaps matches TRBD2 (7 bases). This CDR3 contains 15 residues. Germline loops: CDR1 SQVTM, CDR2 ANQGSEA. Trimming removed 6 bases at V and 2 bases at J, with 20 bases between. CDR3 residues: CSVLPGGRGPYEQYF. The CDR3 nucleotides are TGCAGCGTCCTCCCGGGGGGCAGGGGCCCCTACGAGCAGTACTTC.

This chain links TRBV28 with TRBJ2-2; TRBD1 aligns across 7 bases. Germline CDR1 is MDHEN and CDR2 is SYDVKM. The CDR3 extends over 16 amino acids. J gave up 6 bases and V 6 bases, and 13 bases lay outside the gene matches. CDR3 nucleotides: TGTGCCAGCAGCTCCCGACAGGGAGCGAGGGCCGGGGAGCTGTTTTTT. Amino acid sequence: CASSSRQGARAGELFF. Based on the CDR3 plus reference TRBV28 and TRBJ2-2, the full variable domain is DVKVTQSSRYLVKRTGEKVFLECVQDMDHENMFWYRQDPGLGLRLIYFSYDVKMKEKGDIPEGYSVSREKKERFSLILESASTNQTSMYLCASSSRQGARAGELFFGEGSRLTVL.

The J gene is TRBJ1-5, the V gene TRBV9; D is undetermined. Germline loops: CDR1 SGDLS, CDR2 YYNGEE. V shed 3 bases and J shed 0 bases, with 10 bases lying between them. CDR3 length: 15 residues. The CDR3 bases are TGTGCCAGCAGCGAAAACGGAGGTAGCAATCAGCCCCAGCATTTT. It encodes CASSENGGSNQPQHF.

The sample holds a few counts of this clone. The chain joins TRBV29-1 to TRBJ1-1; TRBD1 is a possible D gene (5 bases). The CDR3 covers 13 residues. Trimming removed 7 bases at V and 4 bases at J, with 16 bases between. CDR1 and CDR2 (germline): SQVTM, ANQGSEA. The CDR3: CSAVQGGVTEAFF. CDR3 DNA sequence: TGCAGCGCCGTTCAGGGAGGGGTCACTGAAGCTTTCTTT.

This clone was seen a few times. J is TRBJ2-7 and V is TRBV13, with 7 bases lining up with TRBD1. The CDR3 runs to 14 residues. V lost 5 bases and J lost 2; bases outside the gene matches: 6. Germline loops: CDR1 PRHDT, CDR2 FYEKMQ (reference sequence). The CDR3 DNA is TGTGCCAGCAGCACCCGACAGGGCCCCTACGAGCAGTACTTC. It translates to CASSTRQGPYEQYF.

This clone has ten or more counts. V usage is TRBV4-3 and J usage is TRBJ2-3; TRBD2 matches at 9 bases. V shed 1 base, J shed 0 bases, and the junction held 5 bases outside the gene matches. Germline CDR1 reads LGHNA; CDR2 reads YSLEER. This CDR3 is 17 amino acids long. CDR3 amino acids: CASSQGASGVSTDTQYF. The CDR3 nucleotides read TGCGCCAGCAGCCAAGGGGCTAGCGGGGTTAGCACAGATACGCAGTATTTT.

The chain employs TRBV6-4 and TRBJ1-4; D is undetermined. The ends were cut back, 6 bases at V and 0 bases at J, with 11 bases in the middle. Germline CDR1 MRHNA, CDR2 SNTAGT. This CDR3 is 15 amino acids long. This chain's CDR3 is CASSATVATNEKLFF. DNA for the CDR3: TGTGCCAGCAGCGCAACGGTTGCAACTAATGAAAAACTGTTTTTT.

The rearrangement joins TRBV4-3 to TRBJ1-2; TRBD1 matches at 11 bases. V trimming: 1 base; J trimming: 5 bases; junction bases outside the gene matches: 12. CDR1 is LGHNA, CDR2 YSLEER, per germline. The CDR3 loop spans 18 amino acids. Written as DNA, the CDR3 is TGCGCCAGCAGCCAAGCCCTAGGACAGGGGGCCGAGAGATATGGCTACACCTTC. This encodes CASSQALGQGAERYGYTF.

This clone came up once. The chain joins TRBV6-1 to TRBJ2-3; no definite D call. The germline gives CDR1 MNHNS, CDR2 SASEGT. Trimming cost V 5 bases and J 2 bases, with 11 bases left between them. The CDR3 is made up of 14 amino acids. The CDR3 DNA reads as TGTGCCAGCAGTTATGGGCAATACACAGATACGCAGTATTTT. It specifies CASSYGQYTDTQYF.

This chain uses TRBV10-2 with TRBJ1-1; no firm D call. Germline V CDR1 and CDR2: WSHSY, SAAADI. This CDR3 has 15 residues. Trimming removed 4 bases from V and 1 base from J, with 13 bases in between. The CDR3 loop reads CASSGRPLGNTEAFF. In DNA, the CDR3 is TGCGCCAGCAGTGGACGACCCTTGGGGAACACTGAAGCTTTCTTT.

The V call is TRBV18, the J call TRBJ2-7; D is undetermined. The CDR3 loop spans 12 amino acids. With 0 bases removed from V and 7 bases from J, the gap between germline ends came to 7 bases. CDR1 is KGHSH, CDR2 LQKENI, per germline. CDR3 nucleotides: TGTGCCAGCTCACCACCGGGTGTAGAGCAGTACTTC. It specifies CASSPPGVEQYF. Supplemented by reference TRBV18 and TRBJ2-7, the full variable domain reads NAGVMQNPRHLVRRRGQEARLRCSPMKGHSHVYWYRQLPEEGLKFMVYLQKENIIDESGMPKERFSAEFPKEGPSILRIQQVVRGDSAAYFCASSPPGVEQYFGPGTRLTVT.

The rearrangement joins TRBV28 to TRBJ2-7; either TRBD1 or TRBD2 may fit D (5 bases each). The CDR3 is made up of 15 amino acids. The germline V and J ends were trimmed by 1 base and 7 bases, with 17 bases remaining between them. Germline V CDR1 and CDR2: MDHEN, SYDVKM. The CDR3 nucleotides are TGTGCCAGCAGTTTATCTCCCGGTGGGGGTCTGGAGCAGTACTTC. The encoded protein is CASSLSPGGGLEQYF.

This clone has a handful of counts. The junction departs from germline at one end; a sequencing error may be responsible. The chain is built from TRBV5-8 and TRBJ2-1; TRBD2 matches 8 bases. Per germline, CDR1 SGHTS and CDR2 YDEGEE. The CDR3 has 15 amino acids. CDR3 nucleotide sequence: TGCGCCAGCAGCCAAGGACTAGCCCCCTACAATGAGCAGTTCTTC. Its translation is CASSQGLAPYNEQFF. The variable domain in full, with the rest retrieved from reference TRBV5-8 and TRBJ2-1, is EAGVTQSPTHLIKTRGQQATLRCSPISGHTSVYWYQQALGLGLQFLLWYDEGEERNRGNFPPRFSGRQFPNYSSELNVNALELEDSALYLCASSQGLAPYNEQFFGPGTRLTVL.

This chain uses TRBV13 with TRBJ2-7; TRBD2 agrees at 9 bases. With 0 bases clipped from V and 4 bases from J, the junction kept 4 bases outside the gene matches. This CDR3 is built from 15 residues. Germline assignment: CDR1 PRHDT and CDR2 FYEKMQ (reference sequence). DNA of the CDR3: TGTGCCAGCAGCTTAGGGGCGGGAGGGCCGTACGAGCAGTACTTC. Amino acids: CASSLGAGGPYEQYF.

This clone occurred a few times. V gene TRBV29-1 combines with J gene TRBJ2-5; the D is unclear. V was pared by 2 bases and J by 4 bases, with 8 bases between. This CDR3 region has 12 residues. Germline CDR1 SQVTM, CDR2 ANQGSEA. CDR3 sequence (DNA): TGCAGCGTTGAATTCGGCGGAGAGACCCAGTACTTC. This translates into CSVEFGGETQYF.

In nucleotides, the CDR3 is TGCGCCAGCAGCTTGGGGGACAGGGAACAACCTTATGTCTCCTACAATGAGCAGTTCTTC. Encoded protein: CASSLGDREQPYVSYNEQFF. The chain employs TRBV5-1 and TRBJ2-1, with TRBD1 matching 9 bases. The CDR3 is 20 amino acids. The V gene's germline CDR1 is SGHRS and CDR2 YFSETQ. V shed 0 bases, J shed 0 bases, and the junction held 13 bases outside the gene matches.

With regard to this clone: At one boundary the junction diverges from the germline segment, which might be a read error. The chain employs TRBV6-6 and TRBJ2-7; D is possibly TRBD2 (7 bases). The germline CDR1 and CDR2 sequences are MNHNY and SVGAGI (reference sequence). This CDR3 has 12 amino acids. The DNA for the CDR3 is TGCGCCAGCCGGGGGGCGTCCTACGAGCAGTACTTC. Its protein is CASRGASYEQYF.

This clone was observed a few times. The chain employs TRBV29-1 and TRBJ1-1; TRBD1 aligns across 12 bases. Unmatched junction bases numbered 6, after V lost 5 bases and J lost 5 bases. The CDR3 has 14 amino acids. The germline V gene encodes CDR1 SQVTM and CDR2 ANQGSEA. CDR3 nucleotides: TGCAGCGTTTTTGGGACAGGGGGCTTTACTGAAGCTTTCTTT. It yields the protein CSVFGTGGFTEAFF.

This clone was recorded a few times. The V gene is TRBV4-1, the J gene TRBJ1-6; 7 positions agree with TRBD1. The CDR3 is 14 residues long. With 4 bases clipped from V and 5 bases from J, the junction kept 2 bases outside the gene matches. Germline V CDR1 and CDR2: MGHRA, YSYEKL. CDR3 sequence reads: CASSPTGNNSPLHF. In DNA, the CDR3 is TGCGCCAGCAGCCCGACAGGGAATAATTCACCCCTCCACTTT.

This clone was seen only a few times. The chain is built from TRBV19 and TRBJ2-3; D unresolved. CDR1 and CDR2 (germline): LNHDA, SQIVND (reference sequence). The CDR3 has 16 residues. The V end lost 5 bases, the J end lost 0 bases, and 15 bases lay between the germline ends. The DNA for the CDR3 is TGTGCCAGTAGTTACCTACTGGAAACTAGCACAGATACGCAGTATTTT. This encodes CASSYLLETSTDTQYF.

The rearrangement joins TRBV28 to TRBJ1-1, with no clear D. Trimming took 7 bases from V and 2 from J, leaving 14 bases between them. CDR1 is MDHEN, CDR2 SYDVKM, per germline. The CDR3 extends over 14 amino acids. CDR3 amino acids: CASIPRPTNTEAFF. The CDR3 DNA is TGTGCCAGCATTCCCAGGCCAACAAACACTGAAGCTTTCTTT.

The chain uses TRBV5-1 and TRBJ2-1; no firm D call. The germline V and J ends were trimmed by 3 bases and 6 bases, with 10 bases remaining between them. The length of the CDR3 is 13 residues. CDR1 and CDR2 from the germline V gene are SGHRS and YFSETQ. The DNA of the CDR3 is TGCGCCAGCAGCTGGACCGGAAGCAATGAGCAGTTCTTC. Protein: CASSWTGSNEQFF.

CDR3 sequence reads: CASSQDELAGGGPFF. The CDR3 region has the DNA TGCGCCAGCAGCCAAGATGAGCTAGCGGGAGGAGGTCCGTTCTTC. The chain couples TRBV4-1 to TRBJ2-1; 11 bases are shared with TRBD2. J gave up 15 bases and V 0 bases, and 10 bases lay outside the gene matches. Per germline, CDR1 MGHRA and CDR2 YSYEKL. The CDR3 consists of 15 residues.

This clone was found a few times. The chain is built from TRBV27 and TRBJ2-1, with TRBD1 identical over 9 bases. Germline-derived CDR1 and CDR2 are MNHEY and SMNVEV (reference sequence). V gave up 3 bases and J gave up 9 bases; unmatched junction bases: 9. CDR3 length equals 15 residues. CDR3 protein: CASSFFDRGVGEQFF. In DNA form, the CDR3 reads TGTGCCAGCAGTTTCTTCGACAGGGGGGTTGGTGAGCAGTTCTTC.

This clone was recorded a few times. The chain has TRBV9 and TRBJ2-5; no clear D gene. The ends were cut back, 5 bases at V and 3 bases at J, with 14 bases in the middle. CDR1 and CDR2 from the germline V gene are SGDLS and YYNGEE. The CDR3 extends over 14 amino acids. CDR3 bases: TGTGCCAGCAGGCCCTTAGGTGACGAAGAGACCCAGTACTTC. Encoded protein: CASRPLGDEETQYF.